A single sample gave rise to the 29 T cell receptor beta chains below, sequenced in a study of tumor and adjacent non-tumor tissue in lung cancer. No cell sorting was done before RNA was extracted from the tissue. This non-tumor lung sample came from over 3 cm beyond the tumor edge. The library came from three nested PCR rounds adapted from ARM-PCR protocols. TCRdb ran MiXCR on the multiplex PCR reads and lists one entry per CDR3 protein. The data show 98,000 or so distinct CDR3 sequences, roughly 78% seen once. Input material: distant non-tumor lung tissue. The receptors were sampled from a man between 60 and 75 years old with small cell lung cancer.

This clonotype came up a few times. Being one base from a much bigger clone, this may be a read error. The rearrangement links TRBV7-9 to TRBJ2-2, with 7 bases fitting TRBD2. CDR1 and CDR2 (germline): SEHNR, FQNEAQ (reference sequence). The V and J ends lost 1 base and 6 bases, in that order; junction bases with no gene match: 8. The CDR3 contains 16 residues. As DNA, the CDR3 is TGTGCCAGCAGCTTAGGATACAGCGGGAAGTCCGGGGAGCTGTTTTTT. This gives the protein CASSLGYSGKSGELFF.

This clonotype was recorded at least ten times. V usage is TRBV4-1 and J usage is TRBJ2-1; perhaps TRBD2 as D (6 bases). V gave up 2 bases and J gave up 10 bases, with 21 bases separating them. Germline V gene lookup returns CDR1 MGHRA and CDR2 YSYEKL. The CDR3 runs 16 residues. The CDR3 sequence is CASSQMTGVASGEQFF. In DNA, the CDR3 is TGCGCCAGCAGCCAAATGACGGGAGTGGCGTCGGGGGAGCAGTTCTTC.

A note on this clonotype: A junction end diverges from the germline sequence, so it may reflect a read error. The rearrangement uses TRBV19 and TRBJ2-1, with 8 bases lining up with TRBD1. Germline CDR1 is LNHDA and CDR2 is SQIVND (reference sequence). This CDR3 has 15 residues. The CDR3 sequence is CASSPRDRSYDEQFF. The CDR3, as DNA: TGTGCCAGTTCCCCGCGGGACAGGTCCTACGATGAGCAGTTCTTC.

Notes on this clonotype: In this CDR3 the conserved last residue, phenylalanine or tryptophan, is missing, so a read error is likely. The gene calls are TRBV20-1 and TRBJ2-5; D could derive from TRBD1 or TRBD2 (6 bases each). Germline-derived CDR1 and CDR2 are DFQATT and SNEGSKA (reference sequence). This CDR3 region has 13 residues. Trimming shortened V by 5 bases and J by 10 bases, and 20 bases separated the two germline ends. This CDR3 is CSAWERGAKIQYL. The CDR3 coding sequence is TGCAGTGCTTGGGAGAGGGGGGCAAAGATCCAGTACTTA.

This clonotype was observed a few times. Likely a read error: the CDR3 ends without its conserved phenylalanine or tryptophan. The rearrangement links TRBV11-2 to TRBJ2-2, with TRBD1 identical over 8 bases. Germline V lookup: CDR1 SGHAT, CDR2 FQNNGV. The CDR3 spans 14 residues. The chain's CDR3 is CASRGTGNTGELFC. The CDR3 bases are TGTGCTAGTCGCGGGACAGGGAACACCGGGGAGCTGTTTTGT.

In the case of this clonotype: A read error may account for a junction end that differs from germline. The J gene is TRBJ2-2, the V gene TRBV4-1; D is possibly TRBD2 (5 bases). This CDR3 contains 15 residues. The V gene's germline CDR1 is MGHRA and CDR2 YSYEKL. Here the CDR3 reads CASSQFGAYTGELFF. CDR3 DNA: TGCGCCAGCAGCCAATTCGGAGCCTACACCGGGGAGTTGTTTTTT.

This clonotype showed up just once. The chain is built from TRBV12-3 or TRBV12-4 and TRBJ2-1; 9 positions match TRBD2. The trim removed 6 bases at V and 7 bases at J, leaving 16 bases unmatched. This CDR3 has 17 amino acids. Here the CDR3 reads CASSTFPGLAGGNEQFF. In DNA, the CDR3 is TGTGCCAGCAGCACTTTCCCGGGACTAGCAGGAGGGAATGAGCAGTTCTTC.

The table lists this clonotype with many counts. The chain couples TRBV12-3 or TRBV12-4 to TRBJ1-4, with D unclear. V was cut by 3 bases and J by 5 bases, with 7 bases left in between. This CDR3 has 13 residues. The CDR3 nucleotides are TGTGCCAGCAGTTTTAGGGTGAATGAAAAACTGTTTTTT. Protein sequence: CASSFRVNEKLFF.

The V gene is TRBV25-1, the J gene TRBJ2-7; weak D call: TRBD2 (6 bases). Germline CDR1 and CDR2: MGHDK and SYGVNS. The V gene lost 4 bases and the J gene lost 6 bases, with 16 bases spanning the gap. The CDR3 covers 14 residues. The CDR3 coding sequence is TGTGCCAGCAGTGTAGTGGGGAGGCCGAGCGAGCAGTACGTC. Translated, it gives CASSVVGRPSEQYV.

CDR3 nucleotides: TGTGTCAGTAGCTTGGGCCCGGCGGGAGGAGTTCCAGATACGCAGTATTTT. Its protein is CVSSLGPAGGVPDTQYF. The V gene is TRBV11-2, the J gene TRBJ2-3; 8 nucleotides match TRBD2. Germline V gene lookup returns CDR1 SGHAT and CDR2 FQNNGV. This CDR3 has 17 residues.

For this clonotype: The junction does not match germline at one end; this may be a read error. The V and J genes are TRBV4-1 and TRBJ2-2; 8 nucleotides align to TRBD2. The CDR3 sequence is 17 residues long. Germline lookup yields CDR1 MGHRA and CDR2 YSYEKL. In DNA form, the CDR3 reads TGCGCCGGCAGCTCCCGGACTAGCTGGACGAACACCGGGGAGCAGTTTTTT. Protein product: CAGSSRTSWTNTGEQFF.

This clonotype appeared many times. This chain links TRBV5-1 with TRBJ2-2, with 7 bases matching TRBD1. Germline V CDR1 and CDR2: SGHRS, YFSETQ. The CDR3 is made up of 15 amino acids. Trimming removed 4 bases from V and 6 bases from J; junction bases left unmatched: 9. CDR3 sequence: CASSARGTGAGELFF. Here the CDR3 DNA reads TGCGCCAGCAGCGCCCGCGGAACAGGGGCCGGGGAGCTGTTTTTT. Full variable domain (remainder filled in from reference TRBV5-1 and TRBJ2-2): KAGVTQTPRYLIKTRGQQVTLSCSPISGHRSVSWYQQTPGQGLQFLFEYFSETQRNKGNFPGRFSGRQFSNSRSEMNVSTLELGDSALYLCASSARGTGAGELFFGEGSRLTVL.

The chain has TRBV4-1 and TRBJ2-3; TRBD2 is a possible D gene (5 bases). CDR1 MGHRA and CDR2 YSYEKL come from the germline V gene. This CDR3 comprises 17 residues. V shed 0 bases and J shed 2 bases, with 15 bases lying between them. CDR3 in DNA: TGCGCCAGCAGCCAAGAAAAGATCGACCGGGACACAGATACGCAGTATTTT. This codes for CASSQEKIDRDTDTQYF.

The sample holds a few counts of this clonotype. A junction end diverges from the germline sequence, so it may reflect a read error. DNA of the CDR3: TGTGCCAGCAGTGACACCCAAAGCTACTACAACGAGCAGTTCTTC. Translated: CASSDTQSYYNEQFF. The chain has TRBV6-1 and TRBJ2-1; no firm D call. This CDR3 has 15 amino acids. CDR1 and CDR2 (germline): MNHNS, SASEGT.

This clonotype was seen a single time. J is TRBJ2-3 and V is TRBV5-4; 12 bases are a match to TRBD2. The germline V gene has CDR1 SGHNT and CDR2 YYREEE (reference sequence). The CDR3 has 14 amino acids. CDR3 residues: CANRSSGRANTQYF. In DNA form, the CDR3 reads TGTGCAAACAGGTCTAGCGGGAGGGCTAATACGCAGTATTTT.

With respect to this clonotype: Germline and junction disagree at one end, which may indicate a read error. This sequence joins TRBV29-1 and TRBJ2-1; the D gene is possibly TRBD2 (5 bases). The CDR3 sequence is 10 residues long. Germline CDR1 is SQVTM and CDR2 is ANQGSEA. CDR3 sequence (DNA): TGCAGCGTTGCAGAGTCGCAGCGGTTCTTT. Translating gives CSVAESQRFF.

As concerns this clonotype: A much larger clone lies one base from this, so it may be a read error. The V call is TRBV20-1, the J call TRBJ1-2, with D perhaps matching TRBD1 (6 bases). CDR1 DFQATT and CDR2 SNEGSKA come from the germline V gene (reference sequence). V lost 0 bases, J lost 3 bases, and 14 bases lay in between. This CDR3 is built from 15 residues. The DNA for the CDR3 is TGCAGTGCTAGAGACGGGCACAGGGCGGACTATGGCTACACCTTC. It translates to CSARDGHRADYGYTF.

Regarding this clonotype: One end of the junction fails to match germline, which may point to a read error. The J gene is TRBJ2-1, the V gene TRBV14, with a possible D match to TRBD2 (6 bases). Germline-derived CDR1 and CDR2 are SGHDN and FVKESK. The CDR3 runs to 16 residues. The chain's CDR3 is CASNQGRRVLLDEQFF. Here the CDR3 DNA reads TGTGCCAGCAACCAAGGGCGGAGGGTCCTACTTGATGAGCAGTTCTTC.

The chain is built from TRBV2 and TRBJ1-5, with D possibly matching TRBD1 (5 bases). Germline V gene lookup returns CDR1 SNHLY and CDR2 FYNNEI. Trimming took off 2 bases at V and 5 bases at J, with 10 bases between the two ends. The CDR3 has 14 amino acids. CDR3 DNA sequence: TGTGCCAGCAGTGAACGGGGGGAATATCAGCCCCAGCATTTT. Translation gives CASSERGEYQPQHF.

In this sample, this clonotype turned up once. Mismatch with germline at one junction end may stem from a read error. V is TRBV11-2 and J is TRBJ2-3, with D uncertain. Looked up from germline, CDR1 is SGHAT and CDR2 is FQNNGV. There are 12 residues in the CDR3. Here the CDR3 DNA reads TGTGCCAGGAGCTTAACATCAGATGCACAGTATTTT. Amino acids: CARSLTSDAQYF.

Details on this clonotype: The junction differs from germline at one of its ends, possibly a read error. The chain uses TRBV7-9 and TRBJ2-1; 8 bases match TRBD1. Germline values: CDR1 SEHNR, CDR2 FQNEAQ (reference sequence). The CDR3 spans 15 residues. The CDR3 DNA is TGTGTCAGCAGCTCCGGGACAGGCGTCTACGAAGAGCACTTCTTC. Translation gives CVSSSGTGVYEEHFF. Complete variable domain (other parts from reference TRBV7-9 and TRBJ2-1): DTGVSQNPRHKITKRGQNVTFRCDPISEHNRLYWYRQTLGQGPEFLTYFQNEAQLEKSRLLSDRFSAERPKGSFSTLEIQRTEQGDSAMYLCVSSSGTGVYEEHFFGPGTRLTVL.

With respect to this clonotype: One end of the junction fails to match germline, which may point to a read error. The gene calls are TRBV11-3 and TRBJ1-1; D perhaps matches TRBD1 (5 bases). Per the germline V gene, CDR1 is SGHNT and CDR2 is YENEEA. This CDR3 spans 14 amino acids. CDR3 residues: CASSRTRECTEVFF. CDR3 nucleotides: TGTGCCAGCAGCCGTACCAGGGAGTGCACTGAAGTTTTCTTT.

This clonotype was seen many times. The chain has TRBV6-5 and TRBJ1-3; no firm D call. Germline-derived CDR1 and CDR2 are MNHEY and SVGAGI. Trimming removed 2 bases from V and 2 bases from J, with 7 bases in between. CDR3 length: 14 residues. Written as DNA, the CDR3 is TGTGCCAGCAGTTACAGGGTTCCTGGAAACACCATATATTTT. Protein sequence: CASSYRVPGNTIYF.

At least ten counts were recorded for this clonotype. DNA of the CDR3: TGCAGTGCTAGAGACGTAAACTCCCTCCGGGAGCAGTACTTC. It translates to CSARDVNSLREQYF. J is TRBJ2-7 and V is TRBV20-1; D gene uncertain. Germline V lookup: CDR1 DFQATT, CDR2 SNEGSKA (reference sequence). The CDR3 is 14 residues long. V shed 0 bases and J shed 7 bases, with 16 bases lying between them.

This clonotype was observed once. A read error is likely, as this CDR3 ends without the conserved phenylalanine or tryptophan. This chain connects TRBV7-9 to TRBJ2-5; no clear D. V gave up 6 bases and J gave up 2 bases, with 16 bases separating them. Germline-derived CDR1 and CDR2 are SEHNR and FQNEAQ (reference sequence). The CDR3 extends over 15 amino acids. The CDR3 here is CASRSPGQEQETQYS. CDR3 nucleotide sequence: TGTGCCAGCAGATCGCCGGGCCAAGAACAAGAGACCCAGTACTCC.

Remarks on this clonotype: Just one base apart from a much larger clone, this may be a read error. This chain joins TRBV5-1 and TRBJ2-2, with D possibly matching TRBD2 (6 bases). The length of the CDR3 is 15 residues. The ends were cut back, 0 bases at V and 2 bases at J, with 8 bases in the middle. Germline CDR1 and CDR2: SGHRS and YFSETQ. The CDR3 here is CASSLASVNTGELFF. The CDR3 region has the DNA TGCGCCAGCAGCTTGGCTAGCGTTAACACCGGGGAGCTGTTTTTT.

This chain links TRBV12-3 or TRBV12-4 with TRBJ2-2, with unresolved D. Trimming removed 3 bases from V and 7 bases from J, with 9 bases in between. CDR3 length equals 13 residues. The CDR3 loop is CASSFERIGELFF. The CDR3 nucleotides are TGTGCCAGCAGTTTTGAAAGAATCGGGGAGCTGTTTTTT.

In the case of this clonotype: Given the absence of the conserved phenylalanine or tryptophan at the CDR3 end, a read error is likely. This sequence joins TRBV11-1 and TRBJ2-1; a weak D match, TRBD1 (5 bases). The length of the CDR3 is 20 residues. Germline lookup yields CDR1 SGHAT and CDR2 FQDESV (reference sequence). Between the trimmed V and J ends, which lost 5 bases and 9 bases, there was a span of 35 bases. Written as DNA, the CDR3 is TGTGCCAGCAGCGCCACTCCCCGTCGAGTCCCATCCACAGGTATTGGTGAGCAGTTCCTC. It yields the protein CASSATPRRVPSTGIGEQFL.

A word on this clonotype: One end of the junction does not line up with germline, which may come from a read error. The genes are TRBV11-3 and TRBJ1-2, with D possibly being TRBD1 (5 bases). This CDR3 is 15 amino acids long. Looked up from germline, CDR1 is SGHNT and CDR2 is YENEEA. The CDR3 DNA reads TGTGTCAGCAGCATCTCGGACAAGCCTAACTATGGCTACACCTTC. Its translation is CVSSISDKPNYGYTF.